The 15 T cell receptor beta chains presented below share a single source sample, sequenced in a study of cytomegalovirus exposure and HLA in healthy donors. The PCR contained 60 Vbeta and 13 Jbeta primers. Repertoires were generated with immunoSEQ multiplex PCR, while TCRdb's copy carries only in-frame clones and drops some. This sample carries about 130,000 clones, about 79% of them seen once, and the ten largest clones take about 2.5%. Material: PBMCs. The receptors shown here come from a man in his fifties in good health and CMV-seronegative.

This clone has a handful of counts. This chain links TRBV30 with TRBJ2-3, with D uncertain. In germline, CDR1 is GTSNPN, CDR2 SVGIG (reference sequence). The CDR3 is 13 amino acids. V was cut by 2 bases and J by 2 bases, with 8 bases left in between. For the CDR3, the DNA is TGTGCCTGGAGTTTTCGAGACACAGATACGCAGTATTTT. This gives the protein CAWSFRDTDTQYF. Drawing the rest from reference TRBV30 and TRBJ2-3, the complete variable domain is SQTIHQWPATLVQPVGSPLSLECTVEGTSNPNLYWYRQAAGRGLQLLFYSVGIGQISSEVPQNLSASRPQDRQFILSSKKLLLSDSGFYLCAWSFRDTDTQYFGPGTRLTVL.

The chain uses TRBV7-6 and TRBJ1-4; 7 nucleotides agree with TRBD1. The CDR3 loop spans 16 amino acids. The V gene end was trimmed by 0 bases and the J gene end by 6 bases; junction bases not matched to a gene: 7. CDR1 and CDR2 from the germline V gene are SGHVS and FNYEAQ. The CDR3 DNA reads TGTGCCAGCAGCTTAGCGGTAGGGGGCGCGGATGAAAAACTGTTTTTT. As protein: CASSLAVGGADEKLFF.

The chain employs TRBV7-3 and TRBJ2-7; D may be TRBD2 (5 bases). Germline V CDR1 and CDR2: SGHTA, FQGTGA. The germline V and J ends were trimmed by 3 bases and 5 bases, with 11 bases remaining between them. This CDR3 region has 13 residues. CDR3 in DNA: TGTGCCAGCAGCTTCGACTACGGAGACGAGCAGTACTTC. Its translation: CASSFDYGDEQYF.

J is TRBJ1-1 and V is TRBV6-1; 7 bases match TRBD1. Germline V gene lookup returns CDR1 MNHNS and CDR2 SASEGT. The CDR3 length is 17 residues. J was trimmed by 3 bases and V by 1 base; bases with no gene match: 11. DNA for the CDR3: TGTGCCAGCAGTGAAGGGGTCAGGGGGATAATATACACTGAAGCTTTCTTT. Residues: CASSEGVRGIIYTEAFF.

Only a few counts were recorded for this clone. The chain employs TRBV6-1 and TRBJ2-4, with D unclear. Looked up from germline, CDR1 is MNHNS and CDR2 is SASEGT. The CDR3 sequence is 14 residues long. The V and J ends lost 6 bases and 0 bases respectively, with 9 bases between them. The CDR3 coding sequence is TGTGCCAGCAGGGAGTCTCTAGCCAAAAACATTCAGTACTTC. Its translation: CASRESLAKNIQYF.

The chain uses TRBV6-1 and TRBJ1-2; no firm D call. The CDR3 totals 15 residues. Germline V gene data show CDR1 as MNHNS and CDR2 as SASEGT. V was cut by 1 base and J by 0 bases, with 9 bases left in between. CDR3 residues: CASSEGVNPNYGYTF. The CDR3 DNA sequence: TGTGCCAGCAGTGAAGGAGTGAACCCTAACTATGGCTACACCTTC.

V gene TRBV7-2 combines with J gene TRBJ1-1; D remains ambiguous. Trimming removed 1 base at V and 3 bases at J, with 18 bases between. CDR3 size: 17 residues. Germline loops: CDR1 SGHTA, CDR2 FQGNSA. CDR3 nucleotide sequence: TGTGCCAGCAGCTTAGATTTGAACCGGCGGGGTGACACTGAAGCTTTCTTT. Its protein is CASSLDLNRRGDTEAFF.

The chain has TRBV6-1 and TRBJ2-1; 8 bases align to TRBD1. CDR3 size: 15 residues. CDR1 and CDR2 (germline): MNHNS, SASEGT. V dropped 4 bases and J dropped 8; count of bases not matched to a gene: 10. In DNA, the CDR3 is TGTGCCAGCAGTGGCCGGACAGGGACCGGGGATGAGCAGTTCTTC. It encodes CASSGRTGTGDEQFF.

The V gene is TRBV6-1, the J gene TRBJ1-2; D gene unclear. The length of the CDR3 is 16 residues. Germline V lookup: CDR1 MNHNS, CDR2 SASEGT. V lost 1 base and J 6 bases, leaving 18 bases between the germline ends. CDR3: CASSEVAGFGIDGYTF. As DNA, the CDR3 is TGTGCCAGCAGTGAAGTAGCGGGGTTTGGGATCGATGGCTACACCTTC.

This chain joins TRBV5-8 and TRBJ2-7; tentative D call: TRBD1 (5 bases). V lost 0 bases, J lost 7 bases, and 11 bases lay in between. The germline gives CDR1 SGHTS, CDR2 YDEGEE. The CDR3 runs to 13 residues. The CDR3 is CASSLGAPGEQYF. In DNA form, the CDR3 reads TGTGCCAGCAGCTTGGGGGCGCCAGGGGAGCAGTACTTC. The full variable domain, its missing parts supplied by reference TRBV5-8 and TRBJ2-7, is EAGVTQSPTHLIKTRGQQATLRCSPISGHTSVYWYQQALGLGLQFLLWYDEGEERNRGNFPPRFSGRQFPNYSSELNVNALELEDSALYLCASSLGAPGEQYFGPGTRLTVT.

The chain carries TRBV7-3 and TRBJ2-1; 7 positions match TRBD2. This CDR3 comprises 16 residues. Germline V gene sequence: CDR1 SGHTA, CDR2 FQGTGA. The junction had 10 bases not matched to a gene; V was cut back by 4 bases and J by 4 bases. Here the CDR3 reads CASSSELGGGYNEQFF. The CDR3 region has the DNA TGTGCCAGCAGCTCCGAGCTAGGCGGGGGTTACAATGAGCAGTTCTTC.

In this sample, this clone turned up once. The V gene is TRBV5-6, the J gene TRBJ2-7, with 7 bases matching TRBD2. CDR1 and CDR2 (germline): SGHDT, YYEEEE. There are 15 residues in the CDR3. V lost 4 bases to trimming and J lost 3 bases; unmatched junction nucleotides: 10. CDR3 region: CASSPDQAGFYEQYF. The CDR3 DNA follows: TGTGCCAGCAGCCCGGACCAAGCGGGGTTCTACGAGCAGTACTTC.

This chain links TRBV7-9 with TRBJ2-5; TRBD1 matches 8 bases. The closer fit of TRBJ2-7 to the DNA end suggests the J call may be wrong. There are 14 residues in the CDR3. CDR1 SEHNR and CDR2 FQNEAQ come from the germline V gene (reference sequence). As DNA, the CDR3 is TGTGCCAGCAGCTCCCGGACAGGGACCTACGAGCAGTACTTC. Amino acids: CASSSRTGTYEQYF.

This chain links TRBV4-1 with TRBJ1-4; 7 bases agree with TRBD1. The CDR3 is 13 amino acids. CDR1 MGHRA and CDR2 YSYEKL come from the germline V gene. With V trimmed by 4 bases and J by 8 bases, 4 bases remained unmatched. The CDR3 here is CASSRQGGEKLFF. The CDR3 DNA reads TGCGCCAGCAGCCGACAGGGCGGAGAAAAACTGTTTTTT.

This clone has more than one count but fewer than ten. The rearrangement uses TRBV5-5 and TRBJ2-7; D remains unclear. The CDR3 is made up of 12 amino acids. Between the trimmed V and J ends, which lost 1 base and 5 bases, there was a span of 7 bases. Germline lookup yields CDR1 SGHKS and CDR2 YYEKEE (reference sequence). The CDR3 sequence: CASSLWPDEQYF. CDR3 bases: TGTGCCAGCAGCTTGTGGCCCGACGAGCAGTACTTC.